This T cell receptor (beta chain) was captured in a study of neurological immune-mediated disorders. This clonotype was observed at least ten times. TCRdb ran MiXCR on the 5' RACE reads and lists one entry per CDR3 protein. The sample lists 55,000 to 70,000 distinct CDR3 sequences, 11% occurring once. The CDR3 consists of 10 residues. Per germline, CDR1 MNHEY and CDR2 SVGAGI. The ends were cut back, 3 bases at V and 9 bases at J, with 5 bases in the middle. The rearrangement uses TRBV6-5 and TRBJ2-5; D unresolved. Sequenced material: PBMCs. The sequence came from a man in his 60s in good health. Here the CDR3 reads CASSYSPQYF. CDR3 nucleotide sequence: TGTGCCAGCAGTTATTCTCCCCAGTACTTC.